Listed below are T cell receptor beta chains from one sample, sequenced in a study of cytomegalovirus exposure and HLA in healthy donors. Clones were sequenced by immunoSEQ multiplex PCR, and TCRdb holds only the in-frame ones, with some missing. The sample lists over 140,000 clones, about 80% seen once, with approximately 1.5% in the top ten. Input material: PBMCs. All receptors come from a man aged 25-45 years in good health and CMV-seropositive. The CDR3 runs from the conserved cysteine through the conserved F or W. A D gene is named only where the DNA matches it firmly. The size of a clone is reported for some rows only, either as once, few or many, or as a class for expanded clones.

v_call,d_call,clone_size,j_call,cdr3_aa,cdr3_nt
TRBV5-1,TRBD1,few,TRBJ1-5,CASSRSGGNNQPQHF,TGCGCCAGCAGCAGGTCAGGGGGCAACAATCAGCCCCAGCATTTT
TRBV4-2,.,.,TRBJ2-5,CASSQDSGVETQYF,TGTGCCAGCAGCCAAGATTCAGGGGTAGAGACCCAGTACTTC
TRBV19,.,.,TRBJ1-1,CASSIAGGVLFMNTEAFF,TGTGCCAGTAGTATAGCGGGGGGCGTCCTCTTCATGAACACTGAAGCTTTCTTT
TRBV6-5,.,.,TRBJ1-1,CASSGQATEAFF,TGTGCCAGCAGTGGGCAGGCCACTGAAGCTTTCTTT
TRBV29-1,TRBD2,.,TRBJ2-2,CSVRSGGSYGGELFF,TGCAGCGTCCGCTCGGGCGGGAGTTATGGCGGGGAGCTGTTTTTT
TRBV18,TRBD2,.,TRBJ2-7,CASSRTSGRDEQYF,TGTGCCAGCTCGCGGACTAGCGGGAGAGACGAGCAGTACTTC
TRBV30,TRBD1,.,TRBJ1-5,CAWSHTGDQPQHF,TGTGCCTGGAGTCATACAGGGGATCAGCCCCAGCATTTT
TRBV6-5,TRBD2,.,TRBJ2-7,CASSYGSGANLYEQYF,TGTGCCAGCAGTTACGGGAGCGGGGCAAACCTCTACGAGCAGTACTTC
TRBV29-1,.,.,TRBJ1-1,CSGLTGTMNTEAFF,TGCAGCGGATTGACAGGAACCATGAACACTGAAGCTTTCTTT
TRBV4-1,TRBD1,.,TRBJ1-4,CASSQAPRSTGGREKLFF,TGCGCCAGCAGCCAAGCCCCCCGCTCGACAGGGGGCAGGGAAAAACTGTTTTTT
TRBV18,.,.,TRBJ2-5,CASSLPYSNSFQETQYF,TGTGCCAGCTCACTGCCCTACAGTAATAGTTTTCAAGAGACCCAGTACTTC
TRBV7-9,TRBD1,.,TRBJ2-7,CASSSGTVNYEQYF,TGTGCCAGCAGCTCCGGGACAGTTAACTACGAGCAGTACTTC
TRBV7-3,TRBD1,.,TRBJ1-3,CASSPGGAGGNTIYF,TGTGCCAGCAGCCCAGGGGGCGCGGGCGGAAACACCATATATTTT
TRBV7-3,.,.,TRBJ2-3,CASSLAGATDTQYF,TGTGCCAGCAGCTTAGCAGGGGCCACAGATACGCAGTATTTT
TRBV6-1,TRBD2,.,TRBJ2-7,CASNLGLAGSYEQYF,TGTGCCAGCAACCTGGGACTAGCGGGATCCTACGAGCAGTACTTC
TRBV19,.,few,TRBJ2-1,CASRDRNSPSYNEQFF,TGTGCCAGTAGGGATCGAAACAGTCCTTCCTACAATGAGCAGTTCTTC
TRBV15,TRBD2,.,TRBJ2-1,CATSRDAAGGRNEQFF,TGTGCCACCAGCAGAGATGCAGCGGGGGGGCGGAATGAGCAGTTCTTC
TRBV5-1,.,.,TRBJ2-2,CASSLGAGNTGELFF,TGCGCCAGCAGCTTGGGAGCGGGGAACACCGGGGAGCTGTTTTTT
TRBV9,TRBD1,.,TRBJ2-2,CASRKPGQDFAGELFF,TGTGCCAGCAGAAAACCGGGACAGGACTTTGCCGGGGAGCTGTTTTTT
TRBV2,TRBD1,.,TRBJ1-2,CASSDRQGAGGYTF,TGTGCCAGCAGTGATCGACAGGGGGCAGGTGGCTACACCTTC
TRBV4-1,.,.,TRBJ2-5,CASSRWQKETQYF,TGCGCCAGCAGCCGCTGGCAGAAAGAGACCCAGTACTTC
TRBV7-9,.,.,TRBJ1-1,CASGLNTEAFF,TGTGCCAGTGGGCTGAACACTGAAGCTTTCTTT
TRBV6-5,TRBD1,.,TRBJ2-5,CASSRGTGAWETQYF,TGTGCCAGCAGTCGAGGGACAGGCGCCTGGGAGACCCAGTACTTC
TRBV28,TRBD1,.,TRBJ2-7,CASRPPDRDEQYF,TGTGCCAGCAGACCCCCGGACAGGGACGAGCAGTACTTC
TRBV7-9,.,.,TRBJ2-7,CASSSLLQGSYEQYF,TGTGCCAGCAGCTCCCTCCTACAGGGCTCCTACGAGCAGTACTTC
TRBV28,.,.,TRBJ1-2,CASSLSRAGPSDYTF,TGTGCCAGCAGTTTAAGTCGGGCAGGGCCATCGGACTACACCTTC
TRBV11-2,.,.,TRBJ2-7,CASRMELQSGEQYF,TGTGCCAGCAGAATGGAACTTCAATCGGGTGAGCAGTACTTC
TRBV7-9,.,.,TRBJ1-6,CASSSTQGMNAPLHF,TGTGCCAGCAGCTCTACTCAGGGAATGAATGCACCCCTCCACTTT
TRBV7-2,TRBD2,.,TRBJ2-7,CASSSGGAAYEQYF,TGTGCCAGCAGCTCCGGGGGGGCGGCCTACGAGCAGTACTTC
TRBV7-3,TRBD2,.,TRBJ2-2,CASSSLAANTGELFF,TGTGCCAGCAGCTCTCTAGCGGCGAACACCGGGGAGCTGTTTTTT
TRBV27,.,.,TRBJ2-5,CASMGAASETQYF,TGTGCCAGCATGGGGGCAGCCTCAGAGACCCAGTACTTC
TRBV5-1,TRBD2,.,TRBJ2-1,CASSLEGLAGEEQFF,TGCGCCAGCAGCTTGGAGGGACTAGCGGGAGAGGAGCAGTTCTTC
TRBV10-2,.,.,TRBJ2-7,CASNPGVIYEQYF,TGCGCCAGCAACCCAGGGGTGATCTACGAGCAGTACTTC
TRBV5-6,TRBD2,.,TRBJ2-3,CASSYRTSGPSSTDTQYF,TGTGCCAGCAGCTATCGGACTAGCGGGCCATCTAGCACAGATACGCAGTATTTT
TRBV5-1,.,.,TRBJ1-1,CASSLGTVRGTEAFF,TGCGCCAGCAGCTTGGGGACAGTGAGAGGCACTGAAGCTTTCTTT
TRBV6-6,TRBD1,.,TRBJ2-5,CASSYSRDRGQETQYF,TGTGCCAGCAGTTACTCTAGGGACAGGGGCCAAGAGACCCAGTACTTC
TRBV7-5,.,.,TRBJ1-5,CVRSSYGQGNQPQHF,TGTGTCAGAAGCTCATACGGACAGGGTAATCAGCCCCAGCATTTT
TRBV7-3,TRBD2,.,TRBJ2-2,CASRPRLATGELFF,TGTGCCAGCCGACCGCGACTAGCAACCGGGGAGCTGTTTTTT
TRBV7-2,TRBD1,.,TRBJ2-7,CASSLEGADEQYF,TGTGCCAGCAGCTTAGAGGGGGCCGACGAGCAGTACTTC
TRBV6-5,TRBD1,.,TRBJ2-7,CASTVQGGSYEQYF,TGTGCCAGCACTGTACAGGGGGGCTCCTACGAGCAGTACTTC
TRBV6-5,.,few,TRBJ2-5,CASRGGRETQYF,TGTGCCAGTAGGGGGGGCCGGGAGACCCAGTACTTC
TRBV5-1,TRBD2,.,TRBJ2-5,CASSLVGLEETQYF,TGCGCCAGCAGCTTAGTGGGACTAGAAGAGACCCAGTACTTC
TRBV6-1,.,.,TRBJ1-1,CASTEYEAFF,TGTGCCAGCACAGAATATGAAGCTTTCTTT
TRBV7-8,TRBD2,once,TRBJ2-2,CASSLRGQASGNTGELFF,TGTGCCAGCAGCTTAAGGGGCCAGGCTAGCGGCAACACCGGGGAGCTGTTTTTT
TRBV5-4,.,.,TRBJ2-7,CASSWQDSSYEQYF,TGTGCCAGCAGCTGGCAGGACAGCTCCTACGAGCAGTACTTC
TRBV27,TRBD1,.,TRBJ2-1,CARRQRDTGGSYNEQFF,TGTGCCAGGAGACAACGGGATACAGGGGGTTCCTACAATGAGCAGTTCTTC
TRBV27,TRBD1,.,TRBJ1-2,CASSFTGDGNYGYTF,TGTGCCAGCAGTTTTACAGGGGACGGTAACTATGGCTACACCTTC
TRBV5-6,TRBD2,few,TRBJ2-7,CASSLAGLTYEQYF,TGTGCCAGCAGCTTGGCGGGACTAACCTACGAGCAGTACTTC
TRBV10-3,TRBD2,.,TRBJ2-3,CAISETLAGVADTQYF,TGTGCCATCAGTGAGACCCTAGCGGGAGTCGCAGATACGCAGTATTTT
TRBV18,.,.,TRBJ2-3,CASSPGHLSTDTQYF,TGTGCCAGCTCGCCGGGACACCTAAGCACAGATACGCAGTATTTT
TRBV23-1,.,.,TRBJ1-5,CASSQEQGPDQPQHF,TGCGCCAGCAGTCAAGAACAGGGACCCGATCAGCCCCAGCATTTT
TRBV5-1,.,few,TRBJ1-6,CASSLAARGNSPLHF,TGCGCCAGCAGCTTGGCGGCCAGGGGAAATTCACCCCTCCACTTT
TRBV19,TRBD1,.,TRBJ1-4,CASSLRTGANEKLFF,TGTGCCAGTAGTCTCCGGACAGGGGCTAATGAAAAACTGTTTTTT
TRBV5-1,.,.,TRBJ2-5,CASSGGLQETQYF,TGCGCCAGCAGCGGCGGACTCCAAGAGACCCAGTACTTC
TRBV9,TRBD2,.,TRBJ2-5,CASSLAGTSGPGGETQYF,TGTGCCAGCAGCCTTGCCGGGACTAGCGGACCGGGGGGAGAGACCCAGTACTTC
TRBV2,.,.,TRBJ2-3,CASSGIGSTDTQYF,TGTGCCAGCAGTGGAATCGGGTCCACAGATACGCAGTATTTT
TRBV19,.,few,TRBJ1-4,CASSIARNEKLFF,TGTGCCAGTAGTATAGCGAGGAATGAAAAACTGTTTTTT
TRBV5-5,.,.,TRBJ1-5,CASSATRTAALDSNQPQHF,TGTGCCAGCAGTGCTACTCGGACAGCAGCTCTAGATAGCAATCAGCCCCAGCATTTT
TRBV21-1,.,few,TRBJ1-2,CAISQGCYGYTF,TGTGCCATCTCACAGGGTTGCTATGGCTACACCTTC